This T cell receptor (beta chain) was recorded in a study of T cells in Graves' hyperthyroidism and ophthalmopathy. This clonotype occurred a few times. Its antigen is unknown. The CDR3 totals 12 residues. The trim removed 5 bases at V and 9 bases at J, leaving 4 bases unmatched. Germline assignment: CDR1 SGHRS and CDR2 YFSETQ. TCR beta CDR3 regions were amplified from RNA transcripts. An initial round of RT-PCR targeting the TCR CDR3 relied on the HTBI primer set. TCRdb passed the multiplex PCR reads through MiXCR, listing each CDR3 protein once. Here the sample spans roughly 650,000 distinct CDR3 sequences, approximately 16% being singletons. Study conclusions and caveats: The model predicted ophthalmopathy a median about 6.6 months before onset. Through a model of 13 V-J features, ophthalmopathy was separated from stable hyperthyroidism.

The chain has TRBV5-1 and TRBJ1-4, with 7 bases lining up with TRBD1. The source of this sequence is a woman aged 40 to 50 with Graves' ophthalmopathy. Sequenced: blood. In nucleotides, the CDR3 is TGCGCCAGCAGGGGGGGACAGCAAAAACTGTTTTTT. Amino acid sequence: CASRGGQQKLFF. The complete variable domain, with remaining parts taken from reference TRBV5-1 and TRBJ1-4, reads KAGVTQTPRYLIKTRGQQVTLSCSPISGHRSVSWYQQTPGQGLQFLFEYFSETQRNKGNFPGRFSGRQFSNSRSEMNVSTLELGDSALYLCASRGGQQKLFFGSGTQLSVL.